This TCR beta chain was sequenced in a study of T cells in Graves' hyperthyroidism and ophthalmopathy. Study summary: Peripheral blood samples were taken at initial diagnosis, prior to any treatment.

Study-wide results and limits: Stable hyperthyroidism and ophthalmopathy were separated using 13 V-J signatures.

This clonotype was counted only a few times. Its antigen is as yet unknown. Diagnosing involved the use of clinical symptoms, serum thyroxine and TRAb, thyroid ultrasound and orbital computed tomography. The source material, RNA transcripts, was used to amplify TCR beta CDR3 regions. The HTBI primer set served for first-round RT-PCR of the TCR CDR3. MiXCR was run by TCRdb on the multiplex PCR reads, yielding one entry per CDR3 protein. Here the sample spans some 760,000 distinct CDR3 sequences, 12% to 15% being singletons. With V trimmed by 2 bases and J by 2 bases, 11 bases remained unmatched. The CDR3 is 19 amino acids. In germline, CDR1 is KGHSH, CDR2 LQKENI.

Sequenced sample: blood. The chain combines TRBV18 with TRBJ1-5, with 11 bases identical to TRBD1. The receptor was derived from a woman aged 18-29 years with Graves' hyperthyroidism. CDR3 DNA sequence: TGTGCCAGCTCACCAGAGAAAATGGACAGGGGGCTCGGCAATCAGCCCCAGCATTTT. This encodes CASSPEKMDRGLGNQPQHF.